This T cell receptor (beta chain) was sequenced during a study of T cell responses to AZD1222 COVID-19 vaccine. Clones were sequenced by immunoSEQ multiplex PCR, and TCRdb holds only the in-frame ones, with some missing. The sample lists approximately 84,000 clones, 83% seen once, with roughly 1.3% in the top ten. The length of the CDR3 is 17 residues. Per the germline V gene, CDR1 is LNHDA and CDR2 is SQIVND (reference sequence). V lost 4 bases, J lost 1 base, and 19 bases lay in between. V gene TRBV19 combines with J gene TRBJ1-2; D gene ambiguous. This clonotype was obtained from an adult who received the AZD1222 COVID-19 vaccine. Source: peripheral blood, taken 28 days after the second AZD1222 dose. The CDR3 reads CASSNSLVTSYNYGYTF. CDR3 coding DNA: TGTGCCAGTAGTAATAGTCTAGTGACATCCTATAACTATGGCTACACCTTC.